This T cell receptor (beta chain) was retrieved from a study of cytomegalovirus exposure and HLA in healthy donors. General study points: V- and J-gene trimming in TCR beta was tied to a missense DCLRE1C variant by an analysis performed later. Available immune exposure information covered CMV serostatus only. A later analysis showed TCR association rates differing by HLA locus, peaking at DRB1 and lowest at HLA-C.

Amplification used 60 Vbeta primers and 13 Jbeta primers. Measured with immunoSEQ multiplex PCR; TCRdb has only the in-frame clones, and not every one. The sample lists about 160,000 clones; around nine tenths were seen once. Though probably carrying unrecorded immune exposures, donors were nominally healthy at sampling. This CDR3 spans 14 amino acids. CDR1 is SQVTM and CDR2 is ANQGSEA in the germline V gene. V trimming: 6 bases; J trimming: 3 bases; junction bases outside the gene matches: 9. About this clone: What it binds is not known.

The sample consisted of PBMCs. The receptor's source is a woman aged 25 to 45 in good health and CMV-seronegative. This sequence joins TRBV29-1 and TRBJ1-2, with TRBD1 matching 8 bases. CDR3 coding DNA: TGCAGCGTAGATATGGACAGGGTAGACTATGGCTACACCTTC. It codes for CSVDMDRVDYGYTF.